This entry lists 20 T cell receptor beta chains sequenced from one sample in a study of blood T cell repertoires in COVID-19. Method: immunoSEQ multiplex PCR; TCRdb's copy keeps in-frame clones and lacks some. This sample has about 95,000 clones, with around nine tenths found just once. Source material: peripheral blood. These receptors were taken from a man aged 60-69 years with COVID-19, enrolled during active disease.

This clone was detected a few times. The V and J genes are TRBV30 and TRBJ1-4; tentative D call: TRBD1 (5 bases). The CDR3 loop spans 15 amino acids. The ends were cut back, 1 base at V and 0 bases at J, with 9 bases in the middle. From germline, CDR1 is GTSNPN and CDR2 SVGIG (reference sequence). This chain's CDR3 is CAWSGDRATNEKLFF. As DNA, the CDR3 is TGTGCCTGGAGTGGCGACAGAGCAACTAATGAAAAACTGTTTTTT.

The chain uses TRBV4-1 and TRBJ2-3; D gene unclear. V lost 1 base and J lost 1, with 12 bases in between. CDR3 length: 16 amino acids. Germline-derived CDR1 and CDR2 are MGHRA and YSYEKL. CDR3 nucleotide sequence: TGCGCCAGCAGCCAAGGATCCGTCTCGGGCACAGATACGCAGTATTTT. Amino acids: CASSQGSVSGTDTQYF.

The chain couples TRBV5-1 to TRBJ2-1; 9 positions agree with TRBD2. Looked up from germline, CDR1 is SGHRS and CDR2 is YFSETQ. Germline trimming cut 0 bases from V and 8 bases from J; bases unmatched to any gene: 9. The CDR3 spans 16 residues. The CDR3 DNA sequence: TGCGCCAGCAGCTTGGGTGGTAGCGGGAGACGCGATGAGCAGTTCTTC. This encodes CASSLGGSGRRDEQFF.

This chain connects TRBV12-3 or TRBV12-4 to TRBJ1-5, with D maybe TRBD1 (5 bases). The CDR3 sequence is 13 residues long. V was cut by 7 bases and J by 9 bases, with 16 bases left in between. CDR3 in DNA: TGTGCCAGCAAATTTGGGGGGTTGCTGCCCCAGCATTTT. Translating gives CASKFGGLLPQHF.

This chain links TRBV19 with TRBJ2-7, with a weak D call TRBD2 (6 bases). Germline CDR1 reads LNHDA; CDR2 reads SQIVND (reference sequence). The V gene lost 5 bases and the J gene lost 2 bases, with 16 bases spanning the gap. The CDR3 totals 15 residues. CDR3 sequence: CASSPGGLLPYEQYF. DNA of the CDR3: TGTGCCAGTAGTCCCGGGGGTCTTCTTCCCTACGAGCAGTACTTC.

This chain uses TRBV15 with TRBJ2-3, with D tentatively TRBD2 (6 bases). Per the germline V gene, CDR1 is LNHNV and CDR2 is YYDKDF (reference sequence). The CDR3 totals 16 residues. V was pared by 0 bases and J by 0 bases, with 10 bases between. This chain's CDR3 is CATSRDISGSTDTQYF. CDR3 nucleotide sequence: TGTGCCACCAGCAGAGACATAAGCGGGAGCACAGATACGCAGTATTTT.

The rearrangement links TRBV28 to TRBJ1-1; D unclear. This CDR3 has 12 residues. From germline, CDR1 is MDHEN and CDR2 SYDVKM. V was trimmed by 5 bases and J by 3 bases, leaving 7 bases between them. The CDR3 loop is CASSDRDTEAFF. The CDR3 region has the DNA TGTGCCAGCAGTGACCGGGACACTGAAGCTTTCTTT.

The chain recombines TRBV28 with TRBJ1-2, with D unclear. CDR3 length: 18 residues. Germline CDR1 reads MDHEN; CDR2 reads SYDVKM. Trimming left V 6 bases short and J 2 bases short, with 25 bases between. The CDR3 DNA reads TGTGCCAGCAGCCCCACGGACCCCGGAGGGTTTGGGAACTATGGCTACACCTTC. Residues: CASSPTDPGGFGNYGYTF.

V is TRBV3-1 (or the pseudogene TRBV3-2) and J is TRBJ2-7; TRBD1 might be the D (6 bases). CDR1 LGHDT and CDR2 YNNKEL come from the germline V gene (reference sequence). V gave up 3 bases and J gave up 5 bases, with 14 bases separating them. The CDR3 totals 14 residues. CDR3 bases: TGTGCCAGCAGCCACCTCCGGGACAAGGACGAGCAGTACTTC. Encoded protein: CASSHLRDKDEQYF.

The chain combines TRBV19 with TRBJ2-7; TRBD1 agrees at 7 bases. CDR3 length: 14 residues. The V and J ends lost 6 bases and 2 bases, in that order; junction bases with no gene match: 7. Germline V gene sequence: CDR1 LNHDA, CDR2 SQIVND (reference sequence). CDR3 in amino acids: CASRETGNPYEQYF. As DNA, the CDR3 is TGTGCCAGTAGAGAGACAGGGAATCCCTACGAGCAGTACTTC.

The chain has TRBV2 and TRBJ2-3; 13 positions agree with TRBD2. After removal of 11 bases from V and 3 bases from J, the junction contained 14 bases not matched to a gene. Germline V CDR1 and CDR2: SNHLY, FYNNEI. The CDR3 runs 17 residues. The CDR3 loop is CAGGRWTSGSGTDTQYF. The DNA for the CDR3 is TGTGCCGGAGGCCGTTGGACTAGCGGGAGTGGAACAGATACGCAGTATTTT. The variable domain in full, completed from reference TRBV2 and TRBJ2-3, reads EPEVTQTPSHQVTQMGQEVILRCVPISNHLYFYWYRQILGQKVEFLVSFYNNEISEKSEIFDDQFSVERPDGSNFTLKIRSTKLEDSAMYFCAGGRWTSGSGTDTQYFGPGTRLTVL.

This chain links TRBV2 with TRBJ2-5, with TRBD2 matching over 12 bases. This CDR3 spans 15 amino acids. V was pared by 6 bases and J by 5 bases, with 7 bases of the junction left unmatched. Looked up from germline, CDR1 is SNHLY and CDR2 is FYNNEI. The CDR3 loop is CASSSLAGGGETQYF. CDR3 bases: TGTGCCAGCAGCTCTCTAGCGGGAGGGGGTGAGACCCAGTACTTC.

This clone was picked up a small number of times. The chain couples TRBV25-1 to TRBJ2-3, with 9 bases fitting TRBD1. Trimming took 3 bases from V and 10 from J; bases not matched to a gene: 8. Germline CDR1 and CDR2: MGHDK and SYGVNS. This CDR3 is built from 14 residues. CDR3 in amino acids: CASSDRDRAVAQYF. The CDR3 DNA sequence: TGTGCCAGCAGTGACCGGGACAGGGCGGTCGCGCAGTATTTT. The full variable domain, rest sourced from reference TRBV25-1 and TRBJ2-3, is EADIYQTPRYLVIGTGKKITLECSQTMGHDKMYWYQQDPGMELHLIHYSYGVNSTEKGDLSSESTVSRIRTEHFPLTLESARPSHTSQYLCASSDRDRAVAQYFGPGTRLTVL.

This chain uses TRBV7-9 with TRBJ2-7; D might be TRBD2 (6 bases). The germline gives CDR1 SEHNR, CDR2 FQNEAQ (reference sequence). The CDR3 sequence is 13 residues long. Trimming cost V 5 bases and J 1 base, with 9 bases left between them. CDR3: CASSASASYEQYF. CDR3 nucleotide sequence: TGTGCCAGCAGCGCTAGCGCTTCCTACGAGCAGTACTTC.

This clone occurred once. The CDR3 nucleotides are TGCGCCAGCAGCCAAGATTCCAGGAATGAAAAACTGTTTTTT. Translating gives CASSQDSRNEKLFF. V usage is TRBV4-1 and J usage is TRBJ1-4; no clear D gene. Germline V lookup: CDR1 MGHRA, CDR2 YSYEKL. Trimming left V 0 bases short and J 5 bases short, with 7 bases between. The CDR3 is 14 residues long.

The chain employs TRBV18 and TRBJ1-1, with TRBD1 as a possible D gene (5 bases). CDR1 and CDR2 from the germline V gene are KGHSH and LQKENI. The CDR3 totals 15 residues. With 3 bases removed from V and 5 bases from J, the gap between germline ends came to 16 bases. As DNA, the CDR3 is TGTGCCAGCTCACCTTCTGGGGCGGGAGGGACTGAAGCTTTCTTT. Protein sequence: CASSPSGAGGTEAFF.

The chain uses TRBV7-8 and TRBJ2-7, with 8 bases fitting TRBD1. Germline V gene data show CDR1 as SGHVS and CDR2 as FQNEAQ. Losses at the gene ends were 5 bases for V and 3 bases for J; bases not matched to a gene: 6. This CDR3 comprises 14 residues. The CDR3 loop reads CASSVQGDSYEQYF. The CDR3 DNA sequence: TGTGCCAGCAGCGTACAGGGGGACAGCTACGAGCAGTACTTC.

This clone was seen once. The chain has TRBV7-2 and TRBJ2-1, with D maybe TRBD1 (6 bases). This CDR3 comprises 14 residues. The ends were cut back, 4 bases at V and 7 bases at J, with 14 bases in the middle. Germline CDR1 reads SGHTA; CDR2 reads FQGNSA. Here the CDR3 reads CASSSNRAMNEQFF. The CDR3 DNA reads as TGTGCCAGCAGCTCCAACAGGGCGATGAATGAGCAGTTCTTC.

The chain uses TRBV3-1 (or the pseudogene TRBV3-2) and TRBJ1-4; tentative D call: TRBD1 (5 bases). The CDR3 has 14 amino acids. Germline V gene data show CDR1 as LGHDT and CDR2 as YNNKEL (reference sequence). V dropped 11 bases and J dropped 8 bases, with 21 bases sitting between them. CDR3 residues: CAGSLGPSGEKLFF. Here the CDR3 DNA reads TGTGCCGGATCCCTGGGGCCTAGCGGGGAAAAACTGTTTTTT.

The chain recombines TRBV3-1 (or the pseudogene TRBV3-2) with TRBJ2-2; 14 nucleotides match TRBD2. The CDR3 totals 16 residues. Germline CDR1 and CDR2: LGHDT and YNNKEL (reference sequence). J was trimmed by 5 bases and V by 2 bases; bases with no gene match: 1. In DNA form, the CDR3 reads TGTGCCAGCAGCCAACGACTAGCGGGAGGGACCGGGGAGCTGTTTTTT. Its protein product is CASSQRLAGGTGELFF.